The 20 T cell receptor beta chains presented below share a single source sample, sequenced in a study of blood T cell repertoires in COVID-19 (dated by TCRdb to 2018 to 2021). Library creation used the immunoSEQ multiplex PCR assay. TCRdb retrieved this table from immuneACCESS and kept in-frame rearrangements only. Not all clones are present; in checked studies, unresolved V genes account for under half, and no reason is known for the remainder. The sample table shows around 230,000 clones, and approximately 75% are seen once. About 9% of the sample goes to the ten largest clones. Sequencing was done on a sample of PBMCs or T cells enriched from blood (not recorded which). The origin of the receptors is a man aged 40-49 years who had recovered from COVID-19.

This chain uses TRBV5-6 with TRBJ1-2; D remains unclear. Germline CDR1 SGHDT, CDR2 YYEEEE. V lost 2 bases, J lost 4 bases, and 15 bases lay in between. This CDR3 comprises 15 residues. The CDR3, as DNA: TGTGCCAGCAGCTTCAGTCCCACACCCGCCTATGGCTACACCTTC. Protein product: CASSFSPTPAYGYTF.

The CDR3 sequence: CASSLEGRGLRGQPQHF. In DNA, the CDR3 is TGTGCCAGCAGCTTAGAAGGCAGGGGGCTGCGAGGTCAGCCCCAGCATTTT. This chain uses TRBV7-8 with TRBJ1-5, with TRBD1 identical over 8 bases. CDR1 is SGHVS and CDR2 is FQNEAQ in the germline V gene. The CDR3 extends over 17 amino acids. Trimming removed 1 base from V and 6 bases from J; junction bases left unmatched: 11.

The V and J genes are TRBV12-5 and TRBJ1-2; 9 nucleotides agree with TRBD1. Per germline, CDR1 LGHNT and CDR2 FRNRAP. V was clipped by 0 bases and J by 8 bases; unmatched bases: 13. There are 17 residues in the CDR3. The CDR3 here is CASGLVHSGQGWNGYTF. For the CDR3, the DNA is TGTGCTAGTGGTTTGGTCCATTCGGGACAGGGATGGAACGGCTACACCTTC.

V gene TRBV4-1 combines with J gene TRBJ2-3; possibly TRBD1 for D (5 bases). The germline CDR1 and CDR2 sequences are MGHRA and YSYEKL. The CDR3 runs to 14 residues. Trimming left V 7 bases short and J 2 bases short, with 13 bases between. The DNA for the CDR3 is TGCGCCAGCAACGACAGACCATCCACAGATACGCAGTATTTT. This codes for CASNDRPSTDTQYF.

The chain has TRBV5-5 and TRBJ1-5; D may be TRBD1 (5 bases). The CDR3 covers 11 residues. Trimming stripped 3 bases from V and 9 bases from J, with 7 bases between. CDR1 SGHKS and CDR2 YYEKEE come from the germline V gene (reference sequence). CDR3 amino acids: CASSSGGPQHF. DNA for the CDR3: TGTGCCAGCAGCTCCGGGGGGCCCCAGCATTTT. Based on the CDR3 plus reference TRBV5-5 and TRBJ1-5, the full variable domain is DAGVTQSPTHLIKTRGQQVTLRCSPISGHKSVSWYQQVLGQGPQFIFQYYEKEERGRGNFPDRFSARQFPNYSSELNVNALLLGDSALYLCASSSGGPQHFGDGTRLSIL.

The rearrangement uses TRBV19 and TRBJ2-1; TRBD2 aligns across 8 bases. The CDR3 is made up of 19 amino acids. Trimming took 5 bases from V and 6 from J; bases not matched to a gene: 21. Germline V lookup: CDR1 LNHDA, CDR2 SQIVND (reference sequence). The DNA for the CDR3 is TGTGCCAGTAGTCAGCGGTCCCCAGCGGGAGTATATTTAGGCAATGAGCAGTTCTTC. Its translation: CASSQRSPAGVYLGNEQFF.

The chain combines TRBV10-2 with TRBJ1-1, with TRBD1 as a possible D gene (5 bases). The CDR3 has 14 amino acids. The germline CDR1 and CDR2 sequences are WSHSY and SAAADI. The V gene lost 6 bases and the J gene lost 1 base, with 12 bases spanning the gap. Written as DNA, the CDR3 is TGCGCCAGCAGGCAGGGTACTAAGAACACTGAAGCTTTCTTT. Residues: CASRQGTKNTEAFF.

This clone has more than one count but fewer than ten. The chain uses TRBV27 and TRBJ1-4; D perhaps matches TRBD1 (5 bases). The CDR3 loop spans 16 amino acids. V gave up 10 bases and J gave up 8 bases, with 26 bases separating them. Germline V gene data show CDR1 as MNHEY and CDR2 as SMNVEV (reference sequence). The CDR3 spells CATKRTLSFSGEKLFF. The CDR3 DNA reads TGTGCCACTAAGAGGACACTCTCCTTCTCTGGCGAAAAACTGTTTTTT. The variable domain in full, completed from reference TRBV27 and TRBJ1-4, reads EAQVTQNPRYLITVTGKKLTVTCSQNMNHEYMSWYRQDPGLGLRQIYYSMNVEVTDKGDVPEGYKVSRKEKRNFPLILESPSPNQTSLYFCATKRTLSFSGEKLFFGSGTQLSVL.

The genes are TRBV4-1 and TRBJ1-5; D remains unclear. The V end lost 0 bases, the J end lost 6 bases, and 15 bases lay between the germline ends. There are 16 residues in the CDR3. The germline V gene encodes CDR1 MGHRA and CDR2 YSYEKL. CDR3 protein: CASSQELPNSGQPQHF. Here the CDR3 DNA reads TGCGCCAGCAGCCAAGAATTACCGAACAGCGGTCAGCCCCAGCATTTT.

The chain links TRBV29-1 to TRBJ2-7, with D perhaps matching TRBD2 (6 bases). The V gene's germline CDR1 is SQVTM and CDR2 ANQGSEA. With 6 bases removed from V and 7 bases from J, the gap between germline ends came to 13 bases. This CDR3 contains 11 residues. The CDR3 loop reads CSVMWGVEQYF. The CDR3 coding sequence is TGCAGCGTAATGTGGGGGGTGGAGCAGTACTTC.

The rearrangement uses TRBV29-1 and TRBJ2-3; D not resolved. Trimming removed 6 bases at V and 3 bases at J, with 10 bases between. The CDR3 contains 12 residues. CDR1 and CDR2 (germline): SQVTM, ANQGSEA. The CDR3 loop reads CSVAGSTDTQYF. CDR3 sequence (DNA): TGCAGCGTGGCAGGCTCGACAGATACGCAGTATTTT.

The genes are TRBV30 and TRBJ1-1, with unresolved D. The CDR3 extends over 15 amino acids. Germline loops: CDR1 GTSNPN, CDR2 SVGIG (reference sequence). With 2 bases removed from V and 4 bases from J, the gap between germline ends came to 17 bases. The CDR3 loop reads CAWSPLSVTGTEAFF. The CDR3, as DNA: TGTGCCTGGAGTCCCCTTTCCGTGACGGGCACTGAAGCTTTCTTT.

This rearrangement joins TRBV2 to TRBJ2-3; perhaps TRBD1 as D (5 bases). Trimming cost V 9 bases and J 2 bases, with 9 bases left between them. This CDR3 is built from 12 residues. Germline V gene lookup returns CDR1 SNHLY and CDR2 FYNNEI. CDR3 in DNA: TGTGCCAGTTCGACAGACACAGATACGCAGTATTTT. Encoded protein: CASSTDTDTQYF.

This chain uses TRBV29-1 with TRBJ1-2, with a possible D match to TRBD1 (6 bases). The germline V gene encodes CDR1 SQVTM and CDR2 ANQGSEA. This CDR3 has 13 residues. The ends were cut back, 7 bases at V and 0 bases at J, with 12 bases in the middle. As DNA, the CDR3 is TGCAGCGACCGGGACACCACTAACTATGGCTACACCTTC. Its translation: CSDRDTTNYGYTF.

Only one count was recorded for this clone. The V gene is TRBV18, the J gene TRBJ1-2; no clear D. CDR3 length equals 15 residues. V lost 3 bases and J lost 2, with 13 bases in between. CDR1 is KGHSH, CDR2 LQKENI, per germline. Here the CDR3 reads CASSPEARSNYGYTF. The CDR3 bases are TGTGCCAGCTCACCCGAGGCTAGGTCCAACTATGGCTACACCTTC.

This clone was seen just once. The chain is built from TRBV30 and TRBJ1-1; the D gene is possibly TRBD1 (6 bases). Trimming cost V 5 bases and J 2 bases, with 12 bases left between them. The CDR3 contains 13 residues. Germline V lookup: CDR1 GTSNPN, CDR2 SVGIG (reference sequence). The DNA of the CDR3 is TGTGCCTGGGAACAGGGCTCCAACACTGAAGCTTTCTTT. Protein: CAWEQGSNTEAFF.

The J gene is TRBJ2-5, the V gene TRBV11-2, with 10 bases fitting TRBD2. This CDR3 spans 17 amino acids. Germline CDR1 SGHAT, CDR2 FQNNGV. After removal of 3 bases from V and 5 bases from J, the junction contained 12 bases not matched to a gene. The CDR3 spells CASSFMKSSGGRETQYF. CDR3 coding DNA: TGTGCCAGCAGCTTCATGAAGTCTAGCGGGGGTCGTGAGACCCAGTACTTC.

This clone was picked up one time. V and J are TRBV11-2 and TRBJ2-7; the D gene is possibly TRBD2 (6 bases). Trimming shortened V by 1 base and J by 0 bases, and 10 bases separated the two germline ends. Germline CDR1 is SGHAT and CDR2 is FQNNGV. The CDR3 extends over 15 amino acids. The CDR3 DNA reads TGTGCCAGCAGCTTAGTTACTAGCCTCTCCTACGAGCAGTACTTC. It translates to CASSLVTSLSYEQYF.

V usage is TRBV29-1 and J usage is TRBJ1-1; no definite D call. Germline V lookup: CDR1 SQVTM, CDR2 ANQGSEA. The length of the CDR3 is 12 residues. V lost 8 bases and J 1 base, leaving 11 bases between the germline ends. The CDR3 coding sequence is TGCAGCTTAAAAGTAGCGAACACTGAAGCTTTCTTT. Translation gives CSLKVANTEAFF. Drawing the rest from reference TRBV29-1 and TRBJ1-1, the complete variable domain is SAVISQKPSRDICQRGTSLTIQCQVDSQVTMMFWYRQQPGQSLTLIATANQGSEATYESGFVIDKFPISRPNLTFSTLTVSNMSPEDSSIYLCSLKVANTEAFFGQGTRLTVV.

The chain is built from TRBV6-5 and TRBJ1-1; D is unresolved. CDR1 is MNHEY, CDR2 SVGAGI, per germline. Deletions cut 5 bases from V and 4 bases from J, with 17 bases between. CDR3 size: 15 residues. DNA of the CDR3: TGTGCCAGCAGTCTACAAGGAGGGAGTAGCACTGAAGCTTTCTTT. Residues: CASSLQGGSSTEAFF.